This TCR beta chain was observed in a study of blood T cell repertoires in COVID-19. Study-level background: T cells, B-cell-depleted T cells, or PBMCs provided the cDNA or gDNA that served as material.

The junction had 12 bases not matched to a gene; V was cut back by 6 bases and J by 2 bases. CDR1 is MNHEY and CDR2 is SMNVEV in the germline V gene (reference sequence). This CDR3 has 16 residues. As processed by the authors: Cell counts per sample came from amplifying reference gene primers. Here immunoSEQ multiplex PCR was the method, and the copy in TCRdb shows in-frame clones only, minus some. V and J calls and clone size come straight from that table; D and trimming were deduced from the DNA. Of around 120,000 clones listed, 70% to 90% are singletons. The clonotype was recovered from a woman in her forties or fifties who had recovered from COVID-19. This rearrangement joins TRBV27 to TRBJ1-2; 7 nucleotides line up with TRBD1. The sample comprised PBMCs or T cells enriched from blood (not recorded which). DNA for the CDR3: TGTGCCAGCAGCGACATCCGACAGGGCCTCAACTATGGCTACACCTTC. This encodes CASSDIRQGLNYGYTF.